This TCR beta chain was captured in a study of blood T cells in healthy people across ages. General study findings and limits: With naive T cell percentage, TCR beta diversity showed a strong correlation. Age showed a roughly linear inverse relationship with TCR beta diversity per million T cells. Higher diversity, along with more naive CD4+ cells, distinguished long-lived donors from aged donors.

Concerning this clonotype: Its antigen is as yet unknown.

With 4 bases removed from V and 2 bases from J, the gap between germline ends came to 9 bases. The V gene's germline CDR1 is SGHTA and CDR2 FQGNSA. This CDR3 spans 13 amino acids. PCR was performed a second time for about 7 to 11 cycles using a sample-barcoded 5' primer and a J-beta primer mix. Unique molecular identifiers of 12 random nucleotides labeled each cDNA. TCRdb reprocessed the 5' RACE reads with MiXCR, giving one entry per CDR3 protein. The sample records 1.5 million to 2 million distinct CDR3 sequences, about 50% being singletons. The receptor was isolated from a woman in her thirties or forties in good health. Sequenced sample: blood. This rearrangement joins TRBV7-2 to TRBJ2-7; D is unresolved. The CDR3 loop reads CASSYQVPYEQYF. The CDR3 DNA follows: TGTGCCAGCAGCTACCAGGTTCCCTACGAGCAGTACTTC.